The clone carrying this TCR beta chain came up a few times. Its antigen is still unknown. These gene names are mouse names. The read terminates 4 residues before the CDR3 end, so the remaining end is supplied by the germline J gene. Sequencing relied on a cDNA template that was reverse transcribed from extracted RNA. Generated by immunoSEQ multiplex PCR, the TCRdb table keeps only in-frame clones and is missing some. The sample is made up of roughly 110,000 clones, none counted only once. These data come from a study of CD8+ T cells in alopecia areata. Broader study findings: For lesional scalp, especially alopecia totalis/universalis, clonality was higher than in normal scalp. TCR sharing across patients was less clear than in mice, possibly HLA-related.

This CDR3 spans 16 amino acids. Germline V gene data show CDR1 as SGHSA and CDR2 as FRNQAP. Sequences were obtained from lesional skin. The rearrangement links TRBV16 to TRBJ2-7, with TRBD1 matching over 11 bases. The source is a C3H/HeJ mouse with alopecia areata. The strain's MHC haplotype is H2-k. CDR3 region: CASSSTPGQGEDEQYF. The sequenced CDR3 bases are TGTGCAAGCAGCTCTACCCCGGGACAGGGGGAGGAT.